This entry is about one TCR beta chain. The antigen is not known. V lost 3 bases and J lost 4, with 7 bases in between. Germline CDR1 and CDR2: MDHEN and SYDVKM. CDR3 size: 13 residues. TCRdb fed the multiplex PCR reads into MiXCR, producing one record per CDR3 protein. The table lists about 140,000 distinct CDR3 sequences, around 24% of them singletons, with about 2.6% in the top ten. Samples came from axillary lymph nodes draining the breast cancer. This sample was included in a study of breast tumors, draining lymph nodes, adjacent tissues. Study observations and caveats: Data fit most tumor T cells coming from lymph node, expanding in tumor.

The sample taken for sequencing was axillary lymph node tissue. This chain uses TRBV28 with TRBJ2-1, with a possible D match to TRBD1 (5 bases). The source is a female donor with breast cancer. Some clones in this sample may be carry-over from other donors' samples. In DNA, the CDR3 is TGTGCCAGCAGTTTCGCAGGGTACAATGAGCAGTTCTTC. Translated: CASSFAGYNEQFF.